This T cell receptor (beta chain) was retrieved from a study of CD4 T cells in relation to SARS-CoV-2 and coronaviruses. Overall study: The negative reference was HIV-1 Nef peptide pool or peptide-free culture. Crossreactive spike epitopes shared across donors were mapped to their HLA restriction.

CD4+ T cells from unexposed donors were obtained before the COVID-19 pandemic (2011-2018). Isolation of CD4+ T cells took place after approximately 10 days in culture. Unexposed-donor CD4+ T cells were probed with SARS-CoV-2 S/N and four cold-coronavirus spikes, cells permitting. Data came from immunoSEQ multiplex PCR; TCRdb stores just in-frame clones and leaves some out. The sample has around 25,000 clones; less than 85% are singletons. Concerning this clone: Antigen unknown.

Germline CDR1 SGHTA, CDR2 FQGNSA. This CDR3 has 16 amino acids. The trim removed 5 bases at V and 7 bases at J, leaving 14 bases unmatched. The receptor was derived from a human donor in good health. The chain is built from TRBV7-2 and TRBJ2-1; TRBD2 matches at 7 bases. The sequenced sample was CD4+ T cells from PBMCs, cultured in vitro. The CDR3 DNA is TGTGCCAGCAGCCCCCTAATTCGACTAGCCGGGAATGAGCAGTTCTTC. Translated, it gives CASSPLIRLAGNEQFF.